One TCR beta chain is described in this entry. The time point: sample taken at primary tumor resection. Tumor, nontumor lung or frozen PBMC supplied whole RNA, sequenced without sorting. The roughly 68 donors had untreated early-stage non-small cell lung cancer. This sample was included in a study of spatial heterogeneity in lung cancer. Across the study: On average, each unique TCR and UMI combination appeared more than ten times in raw reads.

MiXCR, applied by TCRdb to the 5' RACE reads, yields one record per CDR3 protein. The repertoire consists of about 38,000 distinct CDR3 sequences, with roughly 8% occurring once and the leading ten covering roughly 28%. The trim removed 5 bases at V and 4 bases at J, leaving 9 bases unmatched. The CDR3 contains 16 residues. Germline V lookup: CDR1 SGHTA, CDR2 FQGTGA. The clonotype was recovered from a male donor with early-stage non-small cell lung cancer. The chain couples TRBV7-3 to TRBJ2-3; 10 nucleotides agree with TRBD2. This material consisted of PBMCs, taken at surgery. The CDR3 region has the DNA TGTGCCAGCAGCCCCCGACTAGCGGGTAGCTCAGATACGCAGTATTTT. Its translation is CASSPRLAGSSDTQYF.